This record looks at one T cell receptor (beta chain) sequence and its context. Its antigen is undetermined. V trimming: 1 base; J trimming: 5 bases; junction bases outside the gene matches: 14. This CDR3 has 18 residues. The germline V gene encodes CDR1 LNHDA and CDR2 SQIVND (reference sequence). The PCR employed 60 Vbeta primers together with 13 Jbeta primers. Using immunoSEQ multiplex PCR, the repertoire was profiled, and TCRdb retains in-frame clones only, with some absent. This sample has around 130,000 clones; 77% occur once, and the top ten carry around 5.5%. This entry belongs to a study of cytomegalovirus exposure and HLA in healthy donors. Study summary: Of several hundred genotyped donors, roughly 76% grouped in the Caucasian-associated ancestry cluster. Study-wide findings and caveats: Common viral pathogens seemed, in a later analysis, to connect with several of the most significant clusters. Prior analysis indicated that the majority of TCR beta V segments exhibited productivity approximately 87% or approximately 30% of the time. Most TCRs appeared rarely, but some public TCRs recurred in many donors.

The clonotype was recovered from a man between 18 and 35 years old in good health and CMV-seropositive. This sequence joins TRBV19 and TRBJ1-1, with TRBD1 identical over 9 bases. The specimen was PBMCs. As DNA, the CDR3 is TGTGCCAGTAGTATAGCTTTTGGGGACAGGGAATTTTCTACTGAAGCTTTCTTT. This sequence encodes CASSIAFGDREFSTEAFF.